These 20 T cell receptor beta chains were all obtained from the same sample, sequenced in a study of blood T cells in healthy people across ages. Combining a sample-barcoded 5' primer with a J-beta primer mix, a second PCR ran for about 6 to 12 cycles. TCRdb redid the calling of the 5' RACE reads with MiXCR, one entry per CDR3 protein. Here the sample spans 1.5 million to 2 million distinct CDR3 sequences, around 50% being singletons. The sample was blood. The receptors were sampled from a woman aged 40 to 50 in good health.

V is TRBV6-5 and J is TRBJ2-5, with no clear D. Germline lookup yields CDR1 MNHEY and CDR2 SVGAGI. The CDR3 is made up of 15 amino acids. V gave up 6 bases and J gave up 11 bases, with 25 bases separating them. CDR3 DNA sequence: TGTGCCAGCAGACACGATCGGGCCGCCAGTAGTGAGCAGTACTTC. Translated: CASRHDRAASSEQYF.

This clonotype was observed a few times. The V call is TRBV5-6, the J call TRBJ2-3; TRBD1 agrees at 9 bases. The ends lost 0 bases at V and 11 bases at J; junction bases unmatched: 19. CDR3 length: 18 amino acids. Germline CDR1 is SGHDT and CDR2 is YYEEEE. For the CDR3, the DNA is TGTGCCAGCAGCTTGGTTCGTAAGAGGACAGGGGTTGCGGATGTGCAGTATTTT. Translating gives CASSLVRKRTGVADVQYF.

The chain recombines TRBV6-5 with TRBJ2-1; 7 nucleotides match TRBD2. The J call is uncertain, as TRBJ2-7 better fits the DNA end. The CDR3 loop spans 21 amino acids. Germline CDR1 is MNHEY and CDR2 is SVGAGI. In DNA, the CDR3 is TGTGCCAGCAGTTCGATTCTACCTAGTGCGGGGGAGACATTTTTCTACAATGAGCAGTACTTC. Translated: CASSSILPSAGETFFYNEQYF.

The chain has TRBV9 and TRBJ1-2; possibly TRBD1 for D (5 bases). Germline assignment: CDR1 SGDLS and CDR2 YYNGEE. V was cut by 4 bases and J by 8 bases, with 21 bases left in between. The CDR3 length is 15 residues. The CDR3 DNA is TGTGCCAGCAGCTTGCCCACCGGGACCACGGGCGGCTACACCTTC. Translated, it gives CASSLPTGTTGGYTF.

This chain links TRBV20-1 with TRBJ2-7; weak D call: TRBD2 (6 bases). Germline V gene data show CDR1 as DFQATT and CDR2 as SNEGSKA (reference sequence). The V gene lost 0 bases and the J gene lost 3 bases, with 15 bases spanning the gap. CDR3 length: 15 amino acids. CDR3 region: CSARDQEGLVYEQYF. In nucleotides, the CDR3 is TGCAGTGCTAGAGATCAGGAGGGGTTGGTCTACGAGCAGTACTTC.

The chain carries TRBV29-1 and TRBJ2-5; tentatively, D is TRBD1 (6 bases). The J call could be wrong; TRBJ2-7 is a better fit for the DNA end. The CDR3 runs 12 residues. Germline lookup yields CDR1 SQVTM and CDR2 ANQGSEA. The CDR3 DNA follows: TGCAGCGTTGAAGGGACAGAGGTCGAGCAGTACTTC. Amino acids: CSVEGTEVEQYF.

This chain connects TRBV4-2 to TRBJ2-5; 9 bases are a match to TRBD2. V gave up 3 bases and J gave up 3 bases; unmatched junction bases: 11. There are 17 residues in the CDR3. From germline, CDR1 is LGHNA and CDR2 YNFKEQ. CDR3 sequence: CASSQIPIAGVEETQYF. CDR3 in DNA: TGTGCCAGCAGCCAGATCCCCATAGCGGGGGTAGAAGAGACCCAGTACTTC.

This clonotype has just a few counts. CDR3 protein: CSAGRLGGYTF. In DNA form, the CDR3 reads TGCAGTGCTGGAAGACTGGGGGGCTACACCTTC. This chain connects TRBV20-1 to TRBJ1-2, with D uncertain. Trimming cost V 5 bases and J 8 bases, with 12 bases left between them. The CDR3 is 11 residues long. Germline lookup yields CDR1 DFQATT and CDR2 SNEGSKA (reference sequence).

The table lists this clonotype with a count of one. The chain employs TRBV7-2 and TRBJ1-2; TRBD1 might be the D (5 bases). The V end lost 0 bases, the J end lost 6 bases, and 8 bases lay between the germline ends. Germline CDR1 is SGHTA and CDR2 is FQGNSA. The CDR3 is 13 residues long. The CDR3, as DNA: TGTGCCAGCAGCTTAGCGGGGCGGGATGGCTACACCTTC. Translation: CASSLAGRDGYTF.

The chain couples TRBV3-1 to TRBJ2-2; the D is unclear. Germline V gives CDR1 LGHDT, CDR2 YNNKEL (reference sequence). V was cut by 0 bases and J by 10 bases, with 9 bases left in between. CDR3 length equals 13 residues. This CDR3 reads CASSQDWPAELFF. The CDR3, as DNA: TGTGCCAGCAGCCAAGACTGGCCGGCGGAGCTGTTTTTT.

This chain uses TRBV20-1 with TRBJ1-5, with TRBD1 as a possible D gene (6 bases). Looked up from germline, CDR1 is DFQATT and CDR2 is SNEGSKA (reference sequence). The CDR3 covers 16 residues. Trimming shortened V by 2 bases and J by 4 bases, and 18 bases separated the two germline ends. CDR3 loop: CSARKQGHLSNQPQHF. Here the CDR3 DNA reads TGCAGTGCTAGAAAACAGGGCCACTTATCAAATCAGCCCCAGCATTTT.

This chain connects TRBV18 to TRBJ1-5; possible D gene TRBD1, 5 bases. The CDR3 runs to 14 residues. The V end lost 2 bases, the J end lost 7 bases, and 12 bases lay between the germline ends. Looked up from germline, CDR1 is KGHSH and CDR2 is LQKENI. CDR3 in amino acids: CASSPSAGSQPQHF. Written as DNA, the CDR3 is TGTGCCAGCTCACCATCGGCAGGGTCCCAGCCCCAGCATTTT.

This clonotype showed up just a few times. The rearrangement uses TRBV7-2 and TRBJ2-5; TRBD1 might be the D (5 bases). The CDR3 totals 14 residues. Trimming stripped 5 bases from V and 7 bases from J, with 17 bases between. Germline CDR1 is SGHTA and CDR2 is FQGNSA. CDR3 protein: CASSPSKGPGTQYF. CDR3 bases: TGTGCCAGCAGCCCTTCTAAGGGGCCCGGGACCCAGTACTTC.

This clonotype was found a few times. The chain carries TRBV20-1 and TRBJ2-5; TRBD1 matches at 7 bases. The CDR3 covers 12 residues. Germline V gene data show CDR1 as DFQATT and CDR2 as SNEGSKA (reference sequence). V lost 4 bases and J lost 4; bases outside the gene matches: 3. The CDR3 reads CSATGQAETQYF. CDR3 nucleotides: TGCAGTGCTACTGGACAGGCAGAGACCCAGTACTTC.

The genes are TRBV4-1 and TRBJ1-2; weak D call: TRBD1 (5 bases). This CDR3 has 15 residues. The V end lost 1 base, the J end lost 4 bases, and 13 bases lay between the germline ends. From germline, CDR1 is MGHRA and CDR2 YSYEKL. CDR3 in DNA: TGCGCCAGCAGCCAAGGGATGGGGGTCAGCTATGGCTACACCTTC. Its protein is CASSQGMGVSYGYTF.

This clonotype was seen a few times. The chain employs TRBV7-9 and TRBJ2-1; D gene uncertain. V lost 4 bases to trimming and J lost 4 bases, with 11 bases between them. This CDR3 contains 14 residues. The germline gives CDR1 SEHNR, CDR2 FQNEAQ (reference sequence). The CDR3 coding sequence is TGTGCCAGCAGCTACTCGACCGTTTACAATGAGCAGTTCTTC. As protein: CASSYSTVYNEQFF.

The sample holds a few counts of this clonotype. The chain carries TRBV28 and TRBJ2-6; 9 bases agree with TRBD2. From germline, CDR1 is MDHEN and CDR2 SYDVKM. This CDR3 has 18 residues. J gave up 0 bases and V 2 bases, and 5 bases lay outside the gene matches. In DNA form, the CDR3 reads TGTGCCAGCAGTTTACAAGCGGGGGGTAACTCTGGGGCCAACGTCCTGACTTTC. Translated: CASSLQAGGNSGANVLTF.

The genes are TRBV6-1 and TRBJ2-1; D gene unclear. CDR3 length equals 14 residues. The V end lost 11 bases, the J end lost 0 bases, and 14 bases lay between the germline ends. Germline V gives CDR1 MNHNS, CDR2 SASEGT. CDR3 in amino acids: CASKATLSYNEQFF. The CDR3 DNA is TGTGCCTCGAAGGCGACCCTCTCCTACAATGAGCAGTTCTTC.

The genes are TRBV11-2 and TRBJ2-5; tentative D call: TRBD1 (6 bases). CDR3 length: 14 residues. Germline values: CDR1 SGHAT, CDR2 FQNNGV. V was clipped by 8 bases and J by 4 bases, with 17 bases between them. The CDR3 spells CASRMKDSRETQYF. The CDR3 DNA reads TGTGCCAGCCGGATGAAGGACAGCCGAGAGACCCAGTACTTC.

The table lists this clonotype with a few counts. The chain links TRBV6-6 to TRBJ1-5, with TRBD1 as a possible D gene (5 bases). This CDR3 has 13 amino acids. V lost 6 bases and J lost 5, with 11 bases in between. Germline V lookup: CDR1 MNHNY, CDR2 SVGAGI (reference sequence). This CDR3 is CASRKTGDQPQHF. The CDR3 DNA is TGTGCCAGCAGGAAGACGGGGGATCAGCCCCAGCATTTT.